This TCR beta chain is from a study of shared clonotypes between healthy human individuals. Clones were sequenced by immunoSEQ multiplex PCR, and TCRdb holds only the in-frame ones, with some missing. Of 630,000 or so clones listed, nearly 98% are singletons. This clone was counted between two and nine times. Trimming removed 4 bases from V and 9 bases from J, with 14 bases in between. This CDR3 has 13 residues. Germline assignment: CDR1 SGHNT and CDR2 YYREEE (reference sequence). Naive CD8 cells lacked CD45RO, underwent positive selection for CCR7 and left out terminally differentiated effector memory CD45RA+ cells.

The sample taken for sequencing was naive CD8+ T cells sorted from blood. The chain employs TRBV5-4 and TRBJ2-1; no reliable D call. This TCR came from a man in his thirties or forties in good health. The CDR3 sequence is CASSLVGSTEQFF. In DNA, the CDR3 is TGTGCCAGCAGCCTAGTCGGATCGACTGAGCAGTTCTTC.